The entry below gives a single T cell receptor beta chain sequence along with its context. Its antigen is as yet unknown. These data originate in a study of pediatric ulcerative colitis. Findings and caveats of the study: Acute severe colitis showed lower rectal diversity from clonal expansions.

V dropped 7 bases and J dropped 6; count of bases not matched to a gene: 7. There are 12 residues in the CDR3. Looked up from germline, CDR1 is SGHRS and CDR2 is YFSETQ. Samples were sequenced at Survey level, maximum 500,000 reads. Sequenced by immunoSEQ multiplex PCR; TCRdb stores in-frame clones only, minus some. The repertoire has more than 35,000 clones, 73% of them found once; the top ten carry about 0.73%. The rectum was sampled with one to two pinch biopsies at colonoscopy. The chain carries TRBV5-1 and TRBJ2-7; 7 bases fit TRBD1. This TCR derives from a boy aged 5-17 years with moderate ulcerative colitis. Sequencing input: gut tissue. The chain's CDR3 is CASRDSTFEQYF. The CDR3 coding sequence is TGCGCCAGCCGGGACAGTACCTTCGAGCAGTACTTC.